This T cell receptor beta chain came from a study of cytomegalovirus exposure and HLA in healthy donors. Notes on the study in general: As a later analysis revealed, most CMV-associated TCR beta chains appeared HLA-restricted. For most subjects, TCR beta sequences were reported to predict HLA-A and HLA-B alleles with accuracy.

With 60 Vbeta and 13 Jbeta primers, the PCR was carried out. The protocol was immunoSEQ multiplex PCR, while the TCRdb copy is restricted to in-frame clones and leaves out a portion. The table records roughly 110,000 clones, 55% to 70% of them present only once. V lost 0 bases and J lost 3, with 10 bases in between. The CDR3 spans 15 residues. Germline V lookup: CDR1 SGHRS, CDR2 YFSETQ. Points on this clone: Its antigen is not known.

The TCR originated in a woman younger than 45 in good health and CMV-seronegative. The source material was PBMCs. The chain recombines TRBV5-1 with TRBJ2-1, with D possibly TRBD2 on 6 matching bases. The CDR3 nucleotides read TGCGCCAGCAGCTTGGTTCGGGAGATCTACAATGAGCAGTTCTTC. Translated, it gives CASSLVREIYNEQFF.